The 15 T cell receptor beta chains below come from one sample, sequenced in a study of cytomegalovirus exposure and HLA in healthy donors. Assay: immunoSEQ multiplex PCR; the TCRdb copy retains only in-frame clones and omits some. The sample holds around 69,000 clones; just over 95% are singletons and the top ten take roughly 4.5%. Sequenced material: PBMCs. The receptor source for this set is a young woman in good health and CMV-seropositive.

The DNA for the CDR3 is TGTGCCAGCAGTCCCGGACAAGCTGGGGCCAACGTCCTGACTTTC. Translation gives CASSPGQAGANVLTF. The chain joins TRBV6-5 to TRBJ2-6, with TRBD1 as a possible D gene (5 bases). The CDR3 contains 15 residues. Germline loops: CDR1 MNHEY, CDR2 SVGAGI. Trimming took 5 bases from V and 2 from J, leaving 10 bases between them.

The CDR3 bases are TGTGCCAGCCAGGACAGGGGCGGGAACACTGAAGCTTTCTTT. It specifies CASQDRGGNTEAFF. The rearrangement joins TRBV2 to TRBJ1-1; 9 positions agree with TRBD1. The CDR3 runs to 14 residues. The germline V gene encodes CDR1 SNHLY and CDR2 FYNNEI. The trim removed 8 bases at V and 1 base at J, leaving 5 bases unmatched. The variable domain in full, completed from reference TRBV2 and TRBJ1-1, reads EPEVTQTPSHQVTQMGQEVILRCVPISNHLYFYWYRQILGQKVEFLVSFYNNEISEKSEIFDDQFSVERPDGSNFTLKIRSTKLEDSAMYFCASQDRGGNTEAFFGQGTRLTVV.

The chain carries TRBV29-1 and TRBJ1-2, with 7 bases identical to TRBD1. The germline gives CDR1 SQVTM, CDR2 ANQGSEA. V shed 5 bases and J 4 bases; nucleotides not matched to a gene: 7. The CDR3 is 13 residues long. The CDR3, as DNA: TGCAGCGTTAGACAGGGCCCATTCTATGGCTACACCTTC. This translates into CSVRQGPFYGYTF.

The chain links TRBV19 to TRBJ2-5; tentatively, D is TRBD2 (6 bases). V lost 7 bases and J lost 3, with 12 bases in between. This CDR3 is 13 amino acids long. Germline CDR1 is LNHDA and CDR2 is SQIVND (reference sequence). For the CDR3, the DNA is TGTGCCAGTACAAACGGGAGAGAAGAGACCCAGTACTTC. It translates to CASTNGREETQYF.

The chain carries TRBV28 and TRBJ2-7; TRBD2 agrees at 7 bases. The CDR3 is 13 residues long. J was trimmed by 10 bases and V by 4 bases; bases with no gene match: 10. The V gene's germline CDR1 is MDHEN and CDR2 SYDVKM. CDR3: CASSSPLALEQYF. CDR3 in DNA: TGTGCCAGCAGTTCACCACTAGCGCTGGAACAGTACTTC.

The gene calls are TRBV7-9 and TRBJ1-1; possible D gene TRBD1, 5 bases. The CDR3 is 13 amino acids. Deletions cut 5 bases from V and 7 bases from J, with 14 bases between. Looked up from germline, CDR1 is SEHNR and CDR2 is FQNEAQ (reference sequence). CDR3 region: CASSSAGGSEAFF. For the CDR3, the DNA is TGTGCCAGCAGCAGCGCCGGGGGGAGTGAAGCTTTCTTT.

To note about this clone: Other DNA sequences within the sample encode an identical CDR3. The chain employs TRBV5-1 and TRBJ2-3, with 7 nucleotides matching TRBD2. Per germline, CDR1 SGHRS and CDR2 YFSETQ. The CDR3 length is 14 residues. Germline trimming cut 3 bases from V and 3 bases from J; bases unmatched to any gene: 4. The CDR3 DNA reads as TGCGCCAGCAGCTCACGGACTAGTACAGATACGCAGTATTTT. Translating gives CASSSRTSTDTQYF.

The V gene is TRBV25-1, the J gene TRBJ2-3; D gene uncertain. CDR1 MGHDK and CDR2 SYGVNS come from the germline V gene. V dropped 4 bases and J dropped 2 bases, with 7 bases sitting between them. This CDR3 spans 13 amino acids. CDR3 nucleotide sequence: TGTGCCAGCAGTGCAGGAATCACAGATACGCAGTATTTT. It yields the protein CASSAGITDTQYF.

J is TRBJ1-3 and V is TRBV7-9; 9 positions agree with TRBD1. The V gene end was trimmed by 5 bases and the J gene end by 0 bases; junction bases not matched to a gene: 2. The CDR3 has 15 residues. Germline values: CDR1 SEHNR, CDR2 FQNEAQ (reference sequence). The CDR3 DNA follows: TGTGCCAGCAGCCCGACAGGGGGCTCTGGAAACACCATATATTTT. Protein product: CASSPTGGSGNTIYF.

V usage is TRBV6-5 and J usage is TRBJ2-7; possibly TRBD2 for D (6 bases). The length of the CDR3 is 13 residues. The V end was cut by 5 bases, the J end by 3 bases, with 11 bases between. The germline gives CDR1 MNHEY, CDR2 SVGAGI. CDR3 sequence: CASSGREYYEQYF. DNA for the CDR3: TGTGCCAGCAGTGGGCGGGAATACTACGAGCAGTACTTC.

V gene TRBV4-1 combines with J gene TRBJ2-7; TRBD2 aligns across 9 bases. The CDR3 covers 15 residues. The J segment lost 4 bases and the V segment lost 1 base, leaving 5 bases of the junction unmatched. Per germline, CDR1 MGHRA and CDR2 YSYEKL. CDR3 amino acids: CASSQAASGDYEQYF. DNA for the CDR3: TGCGCCAGCAGCCAAGCTGCTAGCGGGGATTACGAGCAGTACTTC.

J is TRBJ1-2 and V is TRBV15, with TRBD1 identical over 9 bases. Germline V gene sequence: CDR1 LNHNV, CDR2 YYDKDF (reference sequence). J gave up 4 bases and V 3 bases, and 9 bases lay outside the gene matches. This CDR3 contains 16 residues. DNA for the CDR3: TGTGCCACCAGCAGGGGGATAACAGGGGGCTTCTATGGCTACACCTTC. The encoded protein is CATSRGITGGFYGYTF.

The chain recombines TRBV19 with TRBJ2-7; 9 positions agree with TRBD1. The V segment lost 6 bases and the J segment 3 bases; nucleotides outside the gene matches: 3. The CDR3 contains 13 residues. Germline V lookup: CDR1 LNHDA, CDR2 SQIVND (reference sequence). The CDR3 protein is CASSQTGGYEQYF. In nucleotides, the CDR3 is TGTGCCAGTAGCCAGACAGGGGGCTACGAGCAGTACTTC.

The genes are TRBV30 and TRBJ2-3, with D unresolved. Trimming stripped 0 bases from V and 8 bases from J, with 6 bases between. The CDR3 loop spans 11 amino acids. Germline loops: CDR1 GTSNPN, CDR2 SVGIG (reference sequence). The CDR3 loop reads CAWSVQVTQYF. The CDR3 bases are TGTGCCTGGAGTGTCCAGGTTACGCAGTATTTT.

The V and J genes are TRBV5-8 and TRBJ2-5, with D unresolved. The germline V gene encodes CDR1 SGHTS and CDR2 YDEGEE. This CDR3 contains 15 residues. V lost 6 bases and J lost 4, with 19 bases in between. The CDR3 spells CASTSRSGYGETQYF. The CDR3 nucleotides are TGTGCCAGCACCTCTAGGTCTGGGTATGGAGAGACCCAGTACTTC.